Each of the 7 T cell receptor beta chains below was sequenced from the same sample in a study of T-cell reconstitution after alpha-beta-depleted transplantation in children. Unique molecular identifiers were used in preparing the TCRbeta library. TCRdb recomputed calls from the PCR reads with MiXCR, one row per CDR3 protein. The sample lists 700,000 or so distinct CDR3 sequences; approximately 14% were seen once. Specimen: PBMCs, collected before TCRalphabeta/CD19-depleted stem cell transplant. All receptors come from a girl aged 2-10 years with congenital amegakaryocytic thrombocytopenia, due to receive a stem cell transplant.

V and J are TRBV3-1 and TRBJ2-4, with D perhaps being TRBD1 or TRBD2 (5 bases each). This CDR3 spans 15 amino acids. V lost 3 bases, J lost 2 bases, and 11 bases lay in between. Germline CDR1 reads LGHDT; CDR2 reads YNNKEL (reference sequence). The CDR3 reads CASSHGGAPKNIQYF. The CDR3 DNA reads TGTGCCAGCAGCCATGGGGGAGCCCCCAAAAACATTCAGTACTTC.

There are many counts of this clonotype. The chain links TRBV7-2 to TRBJ2-1; possibly TRBD1 for D (7 bases). CDR1 is SGHTA and CDR2 is FQGNSA in the germline V gene. The V gene lost 1 base and the J gene lost 4 bases, with 11 bases spanning the gap. CDR3 length equals 15 residues. CDR3 bases: TGTGCCAGCAGCTTAGATGCAGGGGGGTACAATGAGCAGTTCTTC. Translation gives CASSLDAGGYNEQFF.

The sample holds a few counts of this clonotype. The chain couples TRBV19 to TRBJ2-5; maybe TRBD1 (6 bases). The V end lost 8 bases, the J end lost 3 bases, and 13 bases lay between the germline ends. Germline V gives CDR1 LNHDA, CDR2 SQIVND (reference sequence). CDR3 length: 13 amino acids. The chain's CDR3 is CASASGAEETQYF. In DNA form, the CDR3 reads TGTGCCAGTGCCTCAGGGGCGGAAGAGACCCAGTACTTC.

This clonotype was detected ten times or more. The rearrangement joins TRBV20-1 to TRBJ2-1; 7 nucleotides line up with TRBD2. There are 14 residues in the CDR3. J lost 7 bases, V lost 2 bases, and 8 bases had no gene match. CDR1 and CDR2 from the germline V gene are DFQATT and SNEGSKA (reference sequence). The CDR3 loop reads CSARLREILNEQFF. The CDR3 DNA is TGCAGTGCTAGATTGCGGGAGATCCTGAATGAGCAGTTCTTC.

The J gene is TRBJ2-2, the V gene TRBV10-3; 10 nucleotides match TRBD2. In germline, CDR1 is ENHRY, CDR2 SYGVKD. After removal of 6 bases from V and 5 bases from J, the junction contained 9 bases not matched to a gene. CDR3 length equals 16 residues. CDR3 in amino acids: CAISSRTSGNTGELFF. The CDR3 DNA sequence: TGTGCCATCAGCTCGCGGACTAGCGGTAATACCGGGGAGCTGTTTTTT.

This clonotype was observed a few times. The chain links TRBV3-1 to TRBJ2-7, with D possibly called TRBD1 or TRBD2 (5 bases each). The CDR3 loop spans 14 amino acids. V shed 5 bases and J shed 2 bases, with 13 bases lying between them. Germline assignment: CDR1 LGHDT and CDR2 YNNKEL (reference sequence). CDR3 sequence (DNA): TGTGCCAGCAGCGCTAGGGACGGAACCTACGAGCAGTACTTC. Protein product: CASSARDGTYEQYF.

V gene TRBV7-2 combines with J gene TRBJ1-2, with D unclear. Trimming left V 1 base short and J 4 bases short, with 10 bases between. This CDR3 is built from 14 residues. The germline V gene encodes CDR1 SGHTA and CDR2 FQGNSA. For the CDR3, the DNA is TGTGCCAGCAGCTTAGTTTTCCTAAGCTATGGCTACACCTTC. This translates into CASSLVFLSYGYTF.